The present TCR beta chain was sequenced within a study of tumor and adjacent non-tumor tissue in lung cancer. Study background: Each sample yielded some 4 million productive TCRbeta reads on average. Study-wide points: TCR diversity was significantly greater in tumor than normal lung tissue. In normal lung, the top 100 clones were significantly more dominant than in tumor.

The V end was cut by 1 base, the J end by 5 bases, with 9 bases between. The CDR3 has 13 amino acids. Germline CDR1 reads SGHAT; CDR2 reads FQNNGV. Remarks on this clonotype: Its antigen is still unknown.

This sample's RNA came from whole unsorted tissue. Between August and November 2014, newly diagnosed, chemotherapy-naive lung cancer patients underwent thoracic surgery in China. TCRbeta libraries were built with three rounds of nested PCR, modified from ARM-PCR. MiXCR, applied by TCRdb to the multiplex PCR reads, yields one record per CDR3 protein. Here the sample spans 100,000 to 150,000 distinct CDR3 sequences, about 66% being singletons. The receptor was derived from a man aged 30 to 39 with non-small cell lung cancer. The sequenced sample was lung tumor tissue. This chain joins TRBV11-2 and TRBJ2-7; D is undetermined. The CDR3 region is CASSLGLENEQYF. The CDR3, as DNA: TGTGCCAGCAGCTTAGGTTTAGAGAACGAGCAGTACTTC.